The 17 T cell receptor beta chains presented below share a single source sample, sequenced in a study of OX40 agonist ivuxolimab in advanced cancers. The data were produced by immunoSEQ multiplex PCR, yet TCRdb's version contains in-frame clones alone and is incomplete. The table records roughly 60,000 clones, roughly 84% of them present only once. Sample: CD4+ or CD8+ T cells sorted from blood, taken in a trial of the OX40 agonist ivuxolimab. These receptors were obtained from an adult with an advanced solid tumor such as melanoma, head and neck, liver or kidney cancer.

This chain joins TRBV5-1 and TRBJ2-4, with D tentatively TRBD1 (5 bases). Trimming stripped 5 bases from V and 9 bases from J, with 15 bases between. Germline CDR1 reads SGHRS; CDR2 reads YFSETQ. The CDR3 sequence is 13 residues long. CDR3 nucleotide sequence: TGCGCCAGCAGTCTCGGCCAAGGGGCCATTCAGTACTTC. It encodes CASSLGQGAIQYF.

The genes are TRBV7-9 and TRBJ2-5, with 12 bases lining up with TRBD1. In germline, CDR1 is SEHNR, CDR2 FQNEAQ (reference sequence). The CDR3 runs 15 residues. V gave up 5 bases and J gave up 5 bases; unmatched junction bases: 6. The CDR3 nucleotides are TGTGCCAGCAGCGCCGGGACAGGGGGCCGGGAGACCCAGTACTTC. This codes for CASSAGTGGRETQYF.

This sequence joins TRBV15 and TRBJ1-4; D gene uncertain. V shed 0 bases and J shed 6 bases, with 5 bases lying between them. The CDR3 has 13 amino acids. The germline gives CDR1 LNHNV, CDR2 YYDKDF (reference sequence). Written as DNA, the CDR3 is TGTGCCACCAGCAGAGATCGGTATGAAAAACTGTTTTTT. The encoded protein is CATSRDRYEKLFF. Full variable domain (remainder filled in from reference TRBV15 and TRBJ1-4): DAMVIQNPRYQVTQFGKPVTLSCSQTLNHNVMYWYQQKSSQAPKLLFHYYDKDFNNEADTPDNFQSRRPNTSFCFLDIRSPGLGDTAMYLCATSRDRYEKLFFGSGTQLSVL.

The chain links TRBV10-1 to TRBJ2-5; 11 bases are a match to TRBD1. Germline V lookup: CDR1 WNHNN, CDR2 SYGVQD (reference sequence). V lost 6 bases to trimming and J lost 4 bases; unmatched junction nucleotides: 1. The CDR3 is 13 residues long. CDR3 sequence (DNA): TGCGCCAGCAGCGGGACAGGGGGAGAGACCCAGTACTTC. It specifies CASSGTGGETQYF.

This clone was seen a handful of times. The V call is TRBV27, the J call TRBJ1-3, with 9 bases identical to TRBD1. Looked up from germline, CDR1 is MNHEY and CDR2 is SMNVEV (reference sequence). This CDR3 comprises 16 residues. With V trimmed by 5 bases and J by 2 bases, 7 bases remained unmatched. The DNA for the CDR3 is TGTGCCAGCAGTCCTGGACAGGGGATCCCTGGAAACACCATATATTTT. It specifies CASSPGQGIPGNTIYF.

The chain recombines TRBV11-2 with TRBJ1-2; D is undetermined. This CDR3 region has 13 residues. The germline CDR1 and CDR2 sequences are SGHAT and FQNNGV. The ends were cut back, 6 bases at V and 8 bases at J, with 16 bases in the middle. The CDR3 here is CASSSPRFGGYTF. CDR3 in DNA: TGTGCCAGCAGTTCGCCACGATTTGGGGGCTACACCTTC.

The chain employs TRBV4-1 and TRBJ2-5; TRBD2 might be the D (5 bases). The CDR3 contains 13 residues. V lost 3 bases, J lost 4 bases, and 9 bases lay in between. Per the germline V gene, CDR1 is MGHRA and CDR2 is YSYEKL. CDR3 in amino acids: CASSQRRVETQYF. The CDR3 DNA reads TGCGCCAGCAGCCAGCGGCGGGTAGAGACCCAGTACTTC.

The gene calls are TRBV6-1 and TRBJ2-7; 7 nucleotides line up with TRBD2. The CDR3 has 15 residues. V dropped 8 bases and J dropped 1; count of bases not matched to a gene: 11. The germline V gene has CDR1 MNHNS and CDR2 SASEGT. CDR3 region: CASGSFGGSSYEQYF. The CDR3 DNA follows: TGTGCCAGCGGAAGTTTCGGGGGGTCTTCCTACGAGCAGTACTTC.

This chain connects TRBV28 to TRBJ2-2, with 9 bases fitting TRBD1. V gave up 6 bases and J gave up 6 bases; unmatched junction bases: 11. Germline CDR1 reads MDHEN; CDR2 reads SYDVKM. This CDR3 is built from 16 residues. DNA of the CDR3: TGTGCCAGCAGGGGAACAGGGGGCGATTCACCCGGGGAGCTGTTTTTT. It codes for CASRGTGGDSPGELFF.

V and J are TRBV18 and TRBJ1-5; D is unclear. Per germline, CDR1 KGHSH and CDR2 LQKENI. Trimming removed 3 bases at V and 0 bases at J, with 12 bases between. The CDR3 runs 16 residues. CDR3 sequence: CASSPPGTYSNQPQHF. DNA of the CDR3: TGTGCCAGCTCACCCCCGGGCACCTATAGCAATCAGCCCCAGCATTTT.

V gene TRBV18 combines with J gene TRBJ2-1, with TRBD2 matching 12 bases. The V and J ends lost 1 base and 8 bases, in that order; junction bases with no gene match: 6. The CDR3 contains 16 residues. Germline-derived CDR1 and CDR2 are KGHSH and LQKENI. The CDR3 coding sequence is TGTGCCAGCTCACCACGGAGACTAGCGGGAGCTGATGAGCAGTTCTTC. This codes for CASSPRRLAGADEQFF.

The chain employs TRBV5-1 and TRBJ1-1; D gene ambiguous. The ends were cut back, 4 bases at V and 2 bases at J, with 12 bases in the middle. Looked up from germline, CDR1 is SGHRS and CDR2 is YFSETQ. The CDR3 extends over 14 amino acids. CDR3 sequence reads: CASSPWQPNTEAFF. The DNA for the CDR3 is TGCGCCAGCAGCCCCTGGCAACCTAACACTGAAGCTTTCTTT.

This chain uses TRBV10-3 with TRBJ2-7; D perhaps matches TRBD1 (6 bases). Germline V gene data show CDR1 as ENHRY and CDR2 as SYGVKD. The CDR3 has 12 amino acids. V was trimmed by 7 bases and J by 5 bases, leaving 12 bases between them. CDR3 in DNA: TGTGCCATCAAAGGGGGAAACCACGAGCAGTACTTC. Translating gives CAIKGGNHEQYF.

The chain employs TRBV4-1 and TRBJ2-5; 11 bases match TRBD2. This CDR3 has 16 residues. Germline lookup yields CDR1 MGHRA and CDR2 YSYEKL. J was trimmed by 3 bases and V by 0 bases; bases with no gene match: 3. The CDR3 bases are TGCGCCAGCAGCCAAGATCCGACTAGCGGGGAAGAGACCCAGTACTTC. Translating gives CASSQDPTSGEETQYF.

This CDR3 reads CASSPGGGSYNEQFF. DNA of the CDR3: TGTGCCAGCAGCCCGGGAGGAGGGTCCTACAATGAGCAGTTCTTC. The chain recombines TRBV11-1 with TRBJ2-1, with 7 bases aligning to TRBD2. CDR1 and CDR2 (germline): SGHAT, FQDESV (reference sequence). The CDR3 extends over 15 amino acids. V was pared by 5 bases and J by 1 base, with 5 bases of the junction left unmatched.

This chain links TRBV19 with TRBJ1-1; 7 positions match TRBD1. The ends lost 5 bases at V and 5 bases at J; junction bases unmatched: 11. The germline V gene encodes CDR1 LNHDA and CDR2 SQIVND (reference sequence). The length of the CDR3 is 15 residues. CDR3 nucleotides: TGTGCCAGTAGTCCCCGACAGGGTTTGAGGACTGAAGCTTTCTTT. Its protein is CASSPRQGLRTEAFF.

This clone was observed a single time. This chain uses TRBV5-4 with TRBJ2-3; either TRBD1 or TRBD2 may supply D (6 bases each). The CDR3 is made up of 15 amino acids. V was clipped by 4 bases and J by 4 bases, with 16 bases between them. Germline CDR1 reads SGHNT; CDR2 reads YYREEE (reference sequence). This chain's CDR3 is CASSPLGGQADTQYF. The CDR3 nucleotides are TGTGCCAGCAGCCCCCTGGGGGGCCAGGCAGATACGCAGTATTTT.